Sequencing of this TCR beta chain was carried out in a study of cytomegalovirus exposure and HLA in healthy donors. Turning to the study itself: Previous work identified roughly 110 million unique TCR beta sequences from about 179 million T cells.

Germline V CDR1 and CDR2: SNHLY, FYNNEI. The CDR3 is 13 amino acids. With 3 bases removed from V and 2 bases from J, the gap between germline ends came to 7 bases. Whole-study findings and limits: Sequencing likely caused a cluster of highly shared sequence variants. Some V segments, TRBV6-2 and TRBV6-3 among them, were indistinguishable and were therefore excluded.

Notes on this clone: No antigen is known for it.

Primers included in the PCR were 60 Vbeta and 13 Jbeta primers. Assay: immunoSEQ multiplex PCR; the TCRdb copy retains only in-frame clones and omits some. This repertoire shows 150,000 to 200,000 clones, about three quarters found once; its top ten account for roughly 2.8%. The material sequenced was PBMCs. This receptor was taken from a woman between 40 and 55 years old in good health and CMV-seropositive. The chain couples TRBV2 to TRBJ1-2; no reliable D call. CDR3 coding DNA: TGTGCCAGCAGTGAGTGGCAGAACTATGGCTACACCTTC. Protein: CASSEWQNYGYTF.